The T cell receptor (beta chain) described here comes from a study of blood T cell repertoires in COVID-19. Per the original data handling: How many nucleated cells were present was estimated from reference gene primer amplification. Generated by immunoSEQ multiplex PCR, the TCRdb table keeps only in-frame clones and is missing some. V, J and clone size reflect that table, while D and trimming were determined from the DNA. The table shows around 250,000 clones, with roughly 86% occurring only once. Germline lookup yields CDR1 SGHVS and CDR2 FQNEAQ. Trimming removed 4 bases from V and 3 bases from J; junction bases left unmatched: 15. The CDR3 is 17 amino acids.

This TCR was sampled from a human donor in a cohort sampled during active COVID-19. Sequenced material: peripheral blood. This rearrangement joins TRBV7-8 to TRBJ2-7, with TRBD1 matching 7 bases. Written as DNA, the CDR3 is TGTGCCAGCAGCTCCAGGACCTTGACAGGGCAGGGCTACGAGCAGTACTTC. This translates into CASSSRTLTGQGYEQYF.